The clone carrying this T cell receptor beta chain came up many times. The antigen is unknown. This sample is drawn from a study of neurological immune-mediated disorders. General observations from the study: When repertoires were grouped phylogenetically, those of 18 of 34 multiple sclerosis patients fell into one related-CDR3 cluster, a possible signature.

The T cells used for sorted libraries numbered roughly 970,000, either CD4+ or CD8+. The CDR3 runs 15 residues. With 0 bases removed from V and 2 bases from J, the gap between germline ends came to 9 bases. Germline-derived CDR1 and CDR2 are SGHNT and YENEEA. The authors produced cDNA by 5'RACE using 10-nucleotide random UMIs. Each sequencing run yielded over 160 million TCR-beta sequences from 15-18 subjects. From the 5' RACE reads, TCRdb called clonotypes with MiXCR, one entry per CDR3 protein. The repertoire has tens of thousands of distinct CDR3 sequences, about 4.2% of them found once; the top ten carry roughly 1.9%.

The receptor was derived from a woman aged 35 to 49 with multiple sclerosis. Material: CD4+ T cells from blood. The gene calls are TRBV11-3 and TRBJ2-3; tentatively, D is TRBD2 (6 bases). The CDR3: CASSLEGTVTDTQYF. The CDR3 coding sequence is TGTGCCAGCAGCTTAGAAGGGACTGTCACAGATACGCAGTATTTT.